Below, 24 T cell receptor beta chains from the same sample are listed, as sequenced in a study of identical twins. TCRdb independently ran MiXCR on the 5' RACE reads; one entry per CDR3 protein. The top ten hold roughly 7% of the sample, which has some 300,000 distinct CDR3 sequences, 9% to 15% seen once. This sample also belongs to another study, concerning yellow fever vaccine responses in identical twins.

Sequenced material: CD8+ T cells sorted from blood. The receptors here all came from a woman aged 18-35 years in good health.

This clonotype appeared a few times. The genes are TRBV12-3 or TRBV12-4 and TRBJ1-1; 7 nucleotides match TRBD1. The CDR3 loop spans 15 amino acids. With 3 bases clipped from V and 3 bases from J, the junction kept 7 bases outside the gene matches. CDR3: CASSFRQGGDTEAFF. In DNA, the CDR3 is TGTGCCAGCAGTTTCCGACAGGGAGGGGACACTGAAGCTTTCTTT.

The J gene is TRBJ1-1, the V gene TRBV4-1; 11 nucleotides agree with TRBD1. The CDR3 consists of 16 residues. With 4 bases clipped from V and 5 bases from J, the junction kept 9 bases outside the gene matches. The germline V gene has CDR1 MGHRA and CDR2 YSYEKL. The CDR3 nucleotides are TGCGCCAGCAGCCCAACTTCCGGGACAGGGGGGACTGAAGCTTTCTTT. This gives the protein CASSPTSGTGGTEAFF.

There are a few counts of this clonotype. The genes are TRBV12-3 or TRBV12-4 and TRBJ2-3, with no clear D. This CDR3 spans 14 amino acids. V was clipped by 3 bases and J by 0 bases, with 7 bases between them. CDR3 nucleotides: TGTGCCAGCAGTTTCGTGCCTAGCACAGATACGCAGTATTTT. Translating it yields CASSFVPSTDTQYF.

This chain connects TRBV12-3 or TRBV12-4 to TRBJ2-1; 8 positions match TRBD1. The CDR3 is 15 amino acids. The V and J ends lost 0 bases and 4 bases, in that order; junction bases with no gene match: 2. The CDR3 bases are TGTGCCAGCAGTTTAGCGACAGGGGTATACAATGAGCAGTTCTTC. The encoded protein is CASSLATGVYNEQFF.

This clonotype was counted between two and nine times. The gene calls are TRBV4-2 and TRBJ2-2, with D unresolved. Trimming shortened V by 1 base and J by 0 bases, and 9 bases separated the two germline ends. Per the germline V gene, CDR1 is LGHNA and CDR2 is YNFKEQ. The CDR3 spans 16 residues. CDR3 nucleotides: TGTGCCAGCAGCCAAGTGGAACGCTCGAACACCGGGGAGCTGTTTTTT. This encodes CASSQVERSNTGELFF.

This clonotype was observed a handful of times. The chain has TRBV24-1 and TRBJ2-1; D is unclear. This CDR3 is 13 amino acids long. Per germline, CDR1 KGHDR and CDR2 SFDVKD. V was clipped by 0 bases and J by 5 bases, with 4 bases between them. The CDR3 sequence is CATSDLMNNEQFF. The DNA for the CDR3 is TGTGCCACCAGTGATTTGATGAACAATGAGCAGTTCTTC.

This clonotype has a handful of counts. V is TRBV12-3 or TRBV12-4 and J is TRBJ1-1, with D unresolved. Trimming took off 3 bases at V and 6 bases at J, with 5 bases between the two ends. The CDR3 runs 11 residues. CDR3 amino acids: CASSFAAEAFF. As DNA, the CDR3 is TGTGCCAGCAGTTTTGCGGCTGAAGCTTTCTTT.

This clonotype was seen repeatedly, ten times or more. This chain uses TRBV12-3 or TRBV12-4 with TRBJ2-1; TRBD2 agrees at 11 bases. The CDR3 is 16 amino acids. V lost 3 bases, J lost 7 bases, and 8 bases stayed unmatched. CDR3 loop: CASSFFSGGGNNEQFF. CDR3 nucleotides: TGTGCCAGCAGTTTTTTTAGCGGGGGGGGCAATAATGAGCAGTTCTTC.

In this sample, this clonotype turned up many times. The chain combines TRBV12-5 with TRBJ2-1, with 7 bases fitting TRBD1. Unmatched junction bases numbered 8, after V lost 1 base and J lost 5 bases. This CDR3 has 16 amino acids. Looked up from germline, CDR1 is LGHNT and CDR2 is FRNRAP. The CDR3 loop reads CASGLAQDRVNNEQFF. CDR3 nucleotide sequence: TGTGCTAGTGGTTTGGCACAAGACAGGGTGAACAATGAGCAGTTCTTC.

This clonotype has a handful of counts. The rearrangement joins TRBV28 to TRBJ2-7, with TRBD1 matching over 7 bases. This CDR3 contains 17 residues. The germline CDR1 and CDR2 sequences are MDHEN and SYDVKM. Trimming at V came to 3 bases and at J to 0 bases, leaving 11 bases not matched to a gene. Here the CDR3 reads CASSLANGQVISYEQYV. CDR3 in DNA: TGTGCCAGCAGTTTGGCAAACGGACAGGTCATCTCCTACGAGCAGTACGTC.

In this sample, this clonotype turned up many times. The CDR3 region is CASSFGGSGRAKTGELFF. Here the CDR3 DNA reads TGTGCCAGCAGTTTCGGGGGTAGCGGGAGAGCAAAAACCGGGGAGCTGTTTTTT. The chain combines TRBV12-3 or TRBV12-4 with TRBJ2-2; 9 nucleotides agree with TRBD2. CDR3 length: 18 residues. V lost 3 bases, J lost 5 bases, and 13 bases stayed unmatched.

This clonotype was counted only a few times. The chain couples TRBV20-1 to TRBJ2-1; TRBD2 might be the D (6 bases). The CDR3 is made up of 17 amino acids. Germline lookup yields CDR1 DFQATT and CDR2 SNEGSKA (reference sequence). V lost 3 bases and J 5 bases, leaving 23 bases between the germline ends. CDR3 in amino acids: CSARSSGLDNLDNEQFF. The CDR3 DNA reads TGCAGTGCTAGGTCCAGCGGGTTAGATAACCTTGACAATGAGCAGTTCTTC.

This clonotype was counted a few times. The chain carries TRBV14 and TRBJ2-2; D is undetermined. The CDR3 has 16 amino acids. Between the trimmed V and J ends, which lost 0 bases and 1 base, there was a span of 9 bases. From germline, CDR1 is SGHDN and CDR2 FVKESK. This CDR3 reads CASSQDRIGNTGELFF. In DNA form, the CDR3 reads TGTGCCAGCAGCCAAGACAGAATCGGGAACACCGGGGAGCTGTTTTTT.

This clonotype was found many times. The rearrangement uses TRBV20-1 and TRBJ2-7, with 10 positions matching TRBD2. V gave up 3 bases and J gave up 6 bases; unmatched junction bases: 11. CDR3 length: 15 amino acids. Germline loops: CDR1 DFQATT, CDR2 SNEGSKA (reference sequence). CDR3 in DNA: TGCAGTGCTAGTCCATGGGGAATAGCGGGAGGCGAGCAGTACTTC. Translated, it gives CSASPWGIAGGEQYF.

This clonotype occurred a few times. This sequence joins TRBV11-2 and TRBJ2-6; possible D gene TRBD2, 6 bases. This CDR3 is built from 16 residues. Trimming shortened V by 0 bases and J by 0 bases, and 6 bases separated the two germline ends. Germline V gene data show CDR1 as SGHAT and CDR2 as FQNNGV. The CDR3 reads CASSLERGSGANVLTF. The DNA of the CDR3 is TGTGCCAGCAGCTTAGAGCGGGGCTCTGGGGCCAACGTCCTGACTTTC.

The chain combines TRBV28 with TRBJ2-3, with 12 bases fitting TRBD2. The V gene end was trimmed by 9 bases and the J gene end by 4 bases; junction bases not matched to a gene: 5. The CDR3 is 14 residues long. CDR1 is MDHEN, CDR2 SYDVKM, per germline. CDR3 in DNA: TGTGCCAGTCGACTAGCGGGAGACCCAGATACGCAGTATTTT. This translates into CASRLAGDPDTQYF.

This clonotype came up a few times. V gene TRBV6-4 combines with J gene TRBJ2-1; D is unresolved. V was cut by 0 bases and J by 0 bases, with 6 bases left in between. Germline CDR1 and CDR2: MRHNA and SNTAGT. This CDR3 has 15 residues. The DNA for the CDR3 is TGTGCCAGCAGTGACTCCCCGGACTCCTACAATGAGCAGTTCTTC. Its translation is CASSDSPDSYNEQFF.

This clonotype has a single count. At one end the junction does not follow the germline gene, possibly because of a read error. The V and J genes are TRBV10-1 and TRBJ2-1; 8 nucleotides line up with TRBD2. The CDR3 consists of 16 residues. CDR1 and CDR2 from the germline V gene are WNHNN and SYGVQD (reference sequence). The CDR3 is CASSESGGGSYNVQFF. DNA for the CDR3: TGCGCCAGCAGTGAGTCCGGGGGGGGAAGCTACAATGTGCAGTTCTTC.

V usage is TRBV9 and J usage is TRBJ2-1; 8 bases line up with TRBD2. Germline assignment: CDR1 SGDLS and CDR2 YYNGEE. With V trimmed by 0 bases and J by 0 bases, 8 bases remained unmatched. The length of the CDR3 is 18 residues. In DNA, the CDR3 is TGTGCCAGCAGCGTAGGCTCCCTAGCGGGCCTCTCCTACAATGAGCAGTTCTTC. It encodes CASSVGSLAGLSYNEQFF. The full variable domain, rest sourced from reference TRBV9 and TRBJ2-1, is DSGVTQTPKHLITATGQRVTLRCSPRSGDLSVYWYQQSLDQGLQFLIQYYNGEERAKGNILERFSAQQFPDLHSELNLSSLELGDSALYFCASSVGSLAGLSYNEQFFGPGTRLTVL.

This clonotype was recorded a few times. CDR3 nucleotide sequence: TGTGCCAGCAGAATTCGGACTAGCGGTTATTACGAGCAGTACTTC. Translated, it gives CASRIRTSGYYEQYF. The chain recombines TRBV27 with TRBJ2-7, with 10 bases identical to TRBD2. V shed 6 bases and J 4 bases; nucleotides not matched to a gene: 9. Germline CDR1 is MNHEY and CDR2 is SMNVEV (reference sequence). The CDR3 totals 15 residues.

This clonotype has more than one count but fewer than ten. V usage is TRBV24-1 and J usage is TRBJ2-1; D ambiguous. CDR1 is KGHDR, CDR2 SFDVKD, per germline. The CDR3 runs to 14 residues. V shed 1 base and J shed 7 bases, with 10 bases lying between them. CDR3 nucleotide sequence: TGTGCCACCAGTGATTTAGGCTTGGCGAATGAGCAGTTCTTC. It yields the protein CATSDLGLANEQFF.

V usage is TRBV20-1 and J usage is TRBJ2-1; the D is unclear. V was clipped by 6 bases and J by 0 bases, with 12 bases between them. The CDR3 loop spans 14 amino acids. The germline gives CDR1 DFQATT, CDR2 SNEGSKA (reference sequence). CDR3: CSAASGDSYNEQFF. The DNA of the CDR3 is TGCAGTGCCGCGAGTGGGGACTCCTACAATGAGCAGTTCTTC.

This rearrangement joins TRBV4-1 to TRBJ2-1; 7 bases map to TRBD1. Per the germline V gene, CDR1 is MGHRA and CDR2 is YSYEKL. The CDR3 length is 15 residues. V shed 6 bases and J 4 bases; nucleotides not matched to a gene: 9. CDR3: CASSPLPGQYNEQFF. DNA of the CDR3: TGCGCCAGCAGTCCACTACCGGGACAGTACAATGAGCAGTTCTTC.

This clonotype was counted only a few times. The chain carries TRBV4-1 and TRBJ2-1, with a weak D call TRBD2 (5 bases). The V and J ends lost 4 bases and 0 bases respectively, with 10 bases between them. CDR1 and CDR2 from the germline V gene are MGHRA and YSYEKL. The CDR3 sequence is 15 residues long. The DNA of the CDR3 is TGCGCCAGCAGCCTGGACTGGTCCTCCTACAATGAGCAGTTCTTC. Its protein is CASSLDWSSYNEQFF.